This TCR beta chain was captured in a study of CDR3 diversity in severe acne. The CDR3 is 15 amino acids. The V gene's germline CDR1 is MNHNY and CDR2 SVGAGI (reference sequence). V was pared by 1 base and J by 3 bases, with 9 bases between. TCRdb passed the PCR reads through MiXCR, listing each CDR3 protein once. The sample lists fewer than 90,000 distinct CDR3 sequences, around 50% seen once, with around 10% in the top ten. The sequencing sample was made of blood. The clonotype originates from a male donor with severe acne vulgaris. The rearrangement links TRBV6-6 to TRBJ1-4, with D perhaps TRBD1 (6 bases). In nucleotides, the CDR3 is TGTGCCAGCAGTTACTTACAGGGATCTAATGAAAAACTGTTTTTT. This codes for CASSYLQGSNEKLFF.